This is a list of T cell receptor beta chains from one sample in a study of T-cell memory formation after mild COVID-19. TCRdb recomputed calls from the 5' RACE reads with MiXCR, one row per CDR3 protein. The table records over 400,000 distinct CDR3 sequences, around a quarter of them present only once. What was sequenced was PBMCs or a T cell subset sorted from them (not recorded which). All receptors come from an adult woman who had mild COVID-19 (a few samples of this study predate the infection). Cell type and time point are not known. CDR3s leave out the opening cysteine and the closing phenylalanine or tryptophan. Clone size, where shown, is once, few, many, or a class for clones that have expanded.

v_call,cdr3_length,j_call,clone_size,cdr3_aa
TRBV7-3,13,TRBJ2-1,NA,ASSPGLAAYNEQF
TRBV20-1,9,TRBJ2-7,NA,SGTRGGEQY
TRBV12-3/TRBV12-4,13,TRBJ2-1,few,ASSSSGESYNEQF
TRBV7-9,17,TRBJ2-1,NA,ASTSRVLAGGYSYNEQF
TRBV7-2,11,TRBJ2-7,few,ASSRDGQYEQY
TRBV6-5,10,TRBJ2-2,NA,ASQGFVGELF
TRBV9,11,TRBJ2-7,NA,ASSVAASYEQY
TRBV15,12,TRBJ2-2,few,ATLAAAGTGELF
TRBV6-1,12,TRBJ2-7,many,ASSERVAIGEQY
TRBV7-8,13,TRBJ2-3,NA,ASSLLVRNTDTQY
TRBV30,9,TRBJ1-2,NA,AVDGNYGYT
TRBV7-6,11,TRBJ2-5,NA,ASSLAEEETQY
TRBV5-5,13,TRBJ2-5,few,ASSLMGFGEETQY
TRBV6-6,12,TRBJ1-2,few,ATFPGTSNYGYT
TRBV7-9,12,TRBJ2-4,few,ASSLAVTGLLQY
TRBV7-6,12,TRBJ2-1,few,ASSLNRFHNEQF
TRBV5-1,13,TRBJ2-7,NA,ASSLDSTTSYEQY
TRBV5-1,15,TRBJ2-2,NA,ASSLAGASSVTGELF
TRBV20-1,16,TRBJ2-3,NA,SAAVRTAPTLVRSTQY
TRBV29-1,11,TRBJ2-7,few,SVTGGSSYEQY
TRBV4-2,14,TRBJ2-2,few,ASSQKRDYNTGELF
TRBV12-3/TRBV12-4,11,TRBJ1-5,NA,ASSYRSNQPQH
TRBV15,11,TRBJ2-1,NA,ATSGRGIGEQF
TRBV7-6,13,TRBJ2-1,NA,ASSPPGLLIDEQF
TRBV6-1,12,TRBJ2-3,few,ASSATGFEDTQY
TRBV20-1,15,TRBJ2-5,NA,SAPKGLAGVGQETQY
TRBV18,12,TRBJ2-1,NA,ASSQRTPYNEQF